This T cell receptor beta chain was documented in a study of technical replicates of blood from several donors. CDR1 and CDR2 from the germline V gene are SGHDN and FVKESK. Trimming pared 4 bases from V and 4 bases from J, leaving 10 bases between. This CDR3 has 13 amino acids. The table came from immunoSEQ multiplex PCR; TCRdb's copy has only in-frame clones and leaves some out. The profile shows some 67,000 clones, 95% to 98% of them singletons. What was sequenced was T cells isolated from PBMCs. This sequence was found in a human donor in good health. V usage is TRBV14 and J usage is TRBJ1-1; D uncertain. The CDR3 DNA sequence: TGTGCCAGCAGCCTCACATCGGGCACTGAAGCTTTCTTT. The encoded protein is CASSLTSGTEAFF.